This T cell receptor beta chain derives from a study of cytomegalovirus exposure and HLA in healthy donors (dated by TCRdb to the late 2010s). Study-wide context: In an earlier analysis of under 750 of the donors, 276 Gb of sequence data and approximately 100 million unique TCR beta sequences from 150 million to 200 million T cells were reported. Rather than drawing on any new phenotypic data, the later analysis identified candidate immune exposures from TCR beta sequences and the way those sequences occurred across donors. HLA typing covered class I and class II loci at four-digit resolution. Donor age, sex, ethnicity and CMV serostatus were compiled together with the repertoire data. To study patterns of TCR occurrence, a later analysis re-analyzed previously published TCR beta repertoires from more than 550 donors and added high-resolution HLA genotyping. Along with the roughly 700-subject first cohort, a separate validation cohort of about 110 different subjects was used. On average, roughly 240,000 unique TCR beta nucleotide sequences were sequenced per donor among some 420 genotyped donors of the cohort, with roughly 18% of those sequences being non-productive. The study aimed to test whether signatures of past pathogen exposure could be identified by cataloging public T cell receptors. The T cell repertoires of around 730 subjects were profiled by immunosequencing and related to cytomegalovirus serostatus. Every discovery cohort repertoire had been produced on one sequencing platform. An early release covering roughly 640 HLA-typed donors comprised about 300 gigabases of sequencing data and 65 million to 100 million unique TCR sequences. High-throughput TCR immunosequencing, statistical association of individual TCRs with disease status, and machine learning were combined to predict cytomegalovirus infection status. A later genetic analysis used genome-wide SNP genotypes for about 60% of the 666 donors, treating that subset as a discovery cohort. Of the roughly 400 genotyped donors, about 80% fell in the genetic ancestry cluster associated with self-reported Caucasian donors. An earlier analysis of several hundred of the donors used high-throughput TCR beta sequencing to judge whether each TCR beta V gene segment behaved as functional or pseudogenic. Typing coverage varied by locus: about 620-630 donors for A, B, C, DRB1 and DQB1; about 520 for DQA1; around 570 for DPA1; roughly 450 for DPB1. Four or five DR-DQ haplotypes were treated as single units for association and clustering because of strong linkage in the cohort.

The method behind the library was the immunoSEQ multiplex PCR assay. For the multiplex PCR, a mixture combining 60 forward primers for TCR Vbeta segments and 13 reverse primers for TCR Jbeta segments was used. The CDR3 region of rearranged TCR beta genes was amplified from genomic DNA with a multiplex PCR assay. On the Illumina HiSeq System, the amplified TCR beta libraries were sequenced as 87-base-pair reads. The paper's data handling went like this. In a later analysis, some 80 million unique TCR beta chains were counted across the roughly 670 repertoires, and approximately 11 million of these chains were shared by at least two donors. To remove PCR and sequencing errors, raw reads were error-corrected and collapsed into unique sequences using a nearest-neighbor algorithm that merged closely related sequences. CDR3 sequences were aligned to IMGT reference sequences to assign V, D and J gene segments. For a sequence to be retained, at least a six-nucleotide match to both a V gene segment and a J gene segment was required. Rearrangements were classified as productive when the CDR3 lacked stop codons and remained in frame with V and J, and all other rearrangements were classified as non-productive. CDR3 was defined by IMGT convention, running from the second conserved V-encoded cysteine to the conserved J-encoded phenylalanine. Sequences without an unambiguous match to a single V gene segment were excluded from the earlier analysis of about 640 of the donors. In an earlier analysis of approximately 590 of the donors, a V segment was called functional when productive rearrangements were above 56.7%, and segregating when the standard deviation between donors exceeded 5%. A statistical classification framework was built for diagnosing cytomegalovirus status from the catalog of TCR beta chain sequences. A later analysis assigned V and J genes by comparing TCR nucleotide sequences with IMGT/GENE-DB human TR gene sequences. In a later analysis, CDR3 sequences and most-parsimonious VDJ recombination scenarios were assigned using the TCRdist pipeline. In a later analysis, each TCR beta chain was defined by its CDR3 amino acid sequence together with its V-gene family, and reads without a unique V-gene family were excluded. In a later analysis, fewer than 650 highly shared, low-generation-probability nucleotide sequences were removed to address suspected cross-contamination and a sequencing artifact. A later analysis calculated a clonal expansion index for each public chain from normalized within-repertoire ranks of inferred template counts. A later analysis computed generation probabilities with a VDJ recombination model fitted to out-of-frame rearrangements, and checked the results against IGoR. A later analysis scored TCR-TCR, TCR-HLA and TCR-CMV co-occurrence with hypergeometric tests, applying a repertoire-size bias correction to TCR pairs. False discovery rates were estimated in a later analysis by permuting HLA or CMV assignments 20 times. In a later analysis, co-occurring TCRs were grouped with DBSCAN, and TCRdist sequence similarity was added when clustering was performed within HLA-allele-positive subsets. For co-occurrence clustering, repertoires with fewer than 30,000 or more than 120,000 public chains were excluded, along with roughly 5 repertoires with anomalous nucleotide sharing. Imported from immuneACCESS, the table was reduced by TCRdb to in-frame sequences with V and J called. These copies leave out some clones; in studies compared against another copy, an unresolved V gene accounts for under half, and the cause of the remainder is not known. Clonal size and the V and J genes are those of that table, whereas D and trimming came from the DNA. The table for this sample lists approximately 110,000 clones; just under 80% of them were counted only once. Of the sample, 1% to 1.5% falls within the top ten clones.

In total, fewer than 750 healthy bone marrow donors made up the cohort. All cohort members were sampled while nominally healthy, although unrecorded immune exposures were likely present. The donor was CMV seronegative and belonged to the group of around 400 seronegative cohort members. A peripheral blood sample was provided by each donor, and peripheral blood mononuclear cells were used for TCR beta sequencing. Genomic DNA extraction from the blood cell samples was performed with the Qiagen DNeasy Blood Extraction Kit. The CDR3 starts with the cysteine, ends with the phenylalanine, and has 16 residues. Here the CDR3 DNA is all that survives: 48 bases in frame from base 1. V and J lose 9 bases and 0 bases, and a span of 17 bases separates them. The CDR1 and CDR2 encoded by the germline V gene (reference sequence) are LNHDA and SQIVND. Paper-wide results and their limitations: A later analysis found that HLA-associated TCR beta chains were more clonally expanded and had lower generation probabilities than equally common non-associated chains. An earlier analysis of approximately 570 of the donors showed that most TCR beta V segments appeared in productive rearrangements either about 90% or about 30% of the time, which broadly matched IMGT annotations. According to a later genetic analysis, donors in an Asian-associated ancestry cluster had fewer N-insertions in productive TCRs than the roughly 670-donor mean. Because HLA typing was missing for some donors at each locus, association tests included only the typed subset. A group of highly shared sequence variants was considered likely to be a technical artifact of the sequencing pipeline. A further reported finding was that TCR beta sequences accurately predicted the HLA-A and HLA-B alleles for most subjects in the first cohort. Correlated functional status among segregating V segments might be attributable to linkage disequilibrium, but an unknown experimental factor could not be ruled out. According to a later analysis, parvovirus B19, influenza, CMV and Epstein-Barr virus appeared linked to several top co-occurrence clusters. The only immune exposure information available for the cohort was CMV serostatus. The presence/absence analyses assumed that sequencing depth was roughly uniform across donors, and that assumption may not be true. A later analysis associated about 16,000 TCR beta sequences with specific HLA alleles at a false discovery rate of 0.05. While some public TCRs were present in many individuals, most TCR sequences turned up only very rarely across donors. The earlier analysis of around 600 of the donors excluded some 15 rarely observed V segments, including chromosome 9 orphons, because counts were too low. Three of the identified cytomegalovirus-associated TCR beta chains were confirmed in vitro to be specific for cytomegalovirus antigens. The 87-base-pair reads could not distinguish some IMGT-functional V segments, including TRBV6-2 and TRBV6-3, so those segments were excluded. The cohort was sequenced for TCR beta chains only, and without alpha or paired-chain data the features that could be detected were limited. Assigning TCR associations to individual alleles was difficult when HLA alleles, especially DR and DQ, strongly co-occurred. The study listed 164 TCR beta chains as associated with cytomegalovirus. In a later genetic analysis, a missense DCLRE1C variant was associated with V-gene and J-gene trimming of TCR beta chains, and the association was replicated in an independent cohort. In a later analysis, most CMV-associated TCR beta chains were found to appear HLA-restricted, with HLA associations seemingly driven largely by CMV exposure. A later analysis found that TCR association rates varied across HLA loci, with DRB1 alleles showing the most associated TCRs and HLA-C alleles the fewest. Cytomegalovirus status was reported to be diagnosed by the classifier with high specificity and sensitivity in both the original and validation cohorts. It was suggested by the authors that the approach could potentially be generalized to other disease states and immunological phenotypes.

To note about this clone: The antigen this receptor binds is unknown. No base qualities exist here, and no much larger clone lies one base off it.

The rearranged segments are TRBV19 and TRBJ2-2, and the D gene may be TRBD1, 6 bases matching. Sequencing used PBMCs. The receptor was isolated from a man between 25 and 39 years old in good health and CMV-seronegative. The DNA is TGTGCCAGCCGCCGGGACAAGAGTCCGAACACCGGGGAGCTGTTTTTT. Its coded protein is CASRRDKSPNTGELFF.